The clone carrying this T cell receptor (beta chain) was detected a few times. The antigen is unknown. A process of 5'RACE template switching, which added a universal primer site and UMIs, was used to make TCR cDNA. TCRdb recomputed calls from the 5' RACE reads with MiXCR, one row per CDR3 protein. In the table there are a few hundred thousand distinct CDR3 sequences, under 7.5% of which are singletons. Trimming cost V 0 bases and J 3 bases; bases outside gene matches: 6. CDR3 length: 16 amino acids. Looked up from germline, CDR1 is SEHNR and CDR2 is FQNEAQ (reference sequence). The source of the sample is a study of T cells after yellow fever vaccination. Points from the study as a whole: Only a small proportion of the clonotypes turned up in both the CD4 and the CD8 compartments, likely arising from convergent recombination. Abundant clonotypes from the bulk population could contaminate FACS-sorted repertoires.

The V call is TRBV7-9, the J call TRBJ2-3; 7 bases are shared with TRBD1. The material was PBMCs, obtained 5 days after the yellow fever booster vaccination. The sequence came from a man aged 30 to 45 who received the YFV17D yellow fever vaccine. In DNA form, the CDR3 reads TGTGCCAGCAGCTTAGCTGGAGGACAGGCGACAGATACGCAGTATTTT. Amino acids: CASSLAGGQATDTQYF.